Listed below are T cell receptor beta chains from one sample, sequenced in a study of cytomegalovirus exposure and HLA in healthy donors. Produced via immunoSEQ multiplex PCR; TCRdb's table is partial and in-frame only. The sample has 75,000 to 95,000 clones, 55% to 70% seen once. The specimen sequenced was PBMCs. The receptors stem from a woman aged 45-60 years in good health and CMV-seropositive. Both conserved end residues are part of each CDR3. D genes are given only for firm matches. Clone sizes are given selectively: once, few, many, or a class where the clone is expanded.

j_gene | d_gene | abundance | v_gene | CDR3aa | CDR3nt
TRBJ1-4 | . | . | TRBV6-5 | CASSPYRDEKLFF | TGTGCCAGCAGCCCTTACAGAGATGAAAAACTGTTTTTT
TRBJ1-1 | . | . | TRBV28 | CASSLDSNTEAFF | TGTGCCAGCAGCCTGGACAGTAACACTGAAGCTTTCTTT
TRBJ1-1 | . | few | TRBV27 | CASTGGVKGKLDTEAFF | TGTGCCAGCACGGGGGGGGTAAAGGGAAAACTGGACACTGAAGCTTTCTTT
TRBJ2-1 | TRBD2 | . | TRBV19 | CASSRSWTSGYNEQFF | TGTGCCAGTAGCCGGTCATGGACTAGCGGCTACAATGAGCAGTTCTTC
TRBJ2-6 | TRBD1 | . | TRBV28 | CASSPQGADGANVLTF | TGTGCCAGCAGTCCACAGGGGGCTGATGGGGCCAACGTCCTGACTTTC
TRBJ2-3 | TRBD2 | . | TRBV13 | CASSLGPGGATDTQYF | TGTGCCAGCAGCTTAGGGCCGGGGGGGGCCACAGATACGCAGTATTTT
TRBJ2-7 | TRBD1 | few | TRBV27 | CASSPAGGRLGEQYF | TGTGCCAGCAGTCCCGCAGGGGGAAGGCTGGGTGAGCAGTACTTC
TRBJ1-3 | . | . | TRBV6-6 | CASNQDFIGNTIYF | TGTGCCAGCAACCAGGACTTTATTGGAAACACCATATATTTT
TRBJ2-7 | . | . | TRBV13 | CASSLLRGGAYEQYF | TGTGCCAGCAGCTTATTGAGGGGAGGTGCCTACGAGCAGTACTTC
TRBJ1-4 | . | . | TRBV5-1 | CASSMDSTNEKLFF | TGCGCCAGCAGCATGGACAGTACGAATGAAAAACTGTTTTTT
TRBJ1-1 | . | few | TRBV5-1 | CASSLAWGETEAFF | TGCGCCAGCAGCTTGGCGTGGGGAGAGACTGAAGCTTTCTTT
TRBJ1-2 | . | few | TRBV28 | CASSLTLGGYTF | TGTGCCAGCAGCTTAACGCTAGGCGGCTACACCTTC
TRBJ1-1 | . | . | TRBV5-1 | CASSYDRSSTEAFF | TGCGCCAGCAGTTATGACAGGAGCTCCACTGAAGCTTTCTTT
TRBJ2-1 | . | . | TRBV2 | CASSRERPEMVF | TGTGCCAGCAGTCGGGAGCGGCCCGAGATGGTCTTC
TRBJ2-1 | TRBD2 | . | TRBV6-5 | CASSYSAGSYNEQFF | TGTGCCAGCAGTTACTCAGCGGGGAGCTACAATGAGCAGTTCTTC
TRBJ2-1 | . | once | TRBV27 | CASSLGQGHPYNEQFF | TGTGCCAGCAGTTTAGGGCAGGGACACCCATACAATGAGCAGTTCTTC
TRBJ1-1 | . | . | TRBV4-2 | CASSQEDQAEAFF | TGTGCCAGCAGCCAGGAGGATCAGGCTGAAGCTTTCTTT
TRBJ1-2 | TRBD1 | once | TRBV30 | CAWSVTGGYGYTF | TGTGCCTGGAGTGTGACAGGGGGCTATGGCTACACCTTC
TRBJ2-7 | . | . | TRBV28 | CASSSDSFSYEQYF | TGTGCCAGCAGTTCCGACAGCTTCTCCTACGAGCAGTACTTC
TRBJ1-2 | TRBD1 | . | TRBV28 | CASSLPGTGGPNYGYTF | TGTGCCAGCAGTCTCCCCGGGACAGGGGGCCCTAACTATGGCTACACCTTC
TRBJ2-2 | TRBD2 | . | TRBV9 | CASSVHPLAGDTGELFF | TGTGCCAGCAGCGTACACCCACTAGCGGGAGACACCGGGGAGCTGTTTTTT
TRBJ2-6 | TRBD1 | . | TRBV4-3 | CASSQDRQGVLGANVLTF | TGCGCCAGCAGCCAAGATCGGCAGGGGGTACTTGGGGCCAACGTCCTGACTTTC
TRBJ2-3 | TRBD1 | . | TRBV28 | CASSLVWTGFTDTQYF | TGTGCCAGCAGTTTAGTTTGGACAGGGTTCACAGATACGCAGTATTTT
TRBJ2-1 | . | . | TRBV7-9 | CASSLGWDSNEQFF | TGTGCCAGCAGCTTAGGGTGGGACTCGAATGAGCAGTTCTTC
TRBJ2-7 | . | many | TRBV6-4 | CASSDSLNSDSSYEQYF | TGTGCCAGCAGTGACTCCCTGAACAGCGACAGCTCCTACGAGCAGTACTTC
TRBJ1-1 | . | few | TRBV19 | CASSISENTEAFF | TGTGCCAGTAGTATTTCAGAGAACACTGAAGCTTTCTTT
TRBJ1-1 | TRBD1 | . | TRBV7-9 | CASSAFQGVNTEAFF | TGTGCCAGCAGCGCTTTCCAGGGGGTGAACACTGAAGCTTTCTTT
TRBJ1-2 | . | few | TRBV9 | CASSTGTVREGYTF | TGTGCCAGCAGCACCGGGACGGTCCGGGAGGGCTACACCTTC
TRBJ1-4 | . | . | TRBV9 | CASSVAMTLTNEKLFF | TGTGCCAGCAGCGTAGCGATGACTTTAACTAATGAAAAACTGTTTTTT
TRBJ1-1 | . | few | TRBV7-9 | CASSLVSPEAFF | TGTGCCAGCAGCTTGGTTAGCCCTGAAGCTTTCTTT
TRBJ2-3 | . | . | TRBV11-2 | CASSPPGGETDTQYF | TGTGCCAGCAGCCCTCCTGGCGGGGAAACAGATACGCAGTATTTT
TRBJ2-1 | TRBD2 | . | TRBV4-1 | CASSPFLAGENNEQFF | TGCGCCAGCAGCCCATTCCTAGCGGGGGAAAACAATGAGCAGTTCTTC
TRBJ2-5 | TRBD1 | . | TRBV5-1 | CASSWGTGRQETQYF | TGCGCCAGCAGCTGGGGGACAGGGAGACAAGAGACCCAGTACTTC
TRBJ1-2 | TRBD1 | . | TRBV28 | CASTAQGGDYGYTF | TGTGCCAGCACCGCACAGGGGGGTGACTATGGCTACACCTTC
TRBJ2-2 | . | . | TRBV6-5 | CASSYSEGTTGELFF | TGTGCCAGCAGTTACTCGGAGGGTACCACCGGGGAGCTGTTTTTT
TRBJ2-1 | TRBD2 | . | TRBV11-3 | CASSPTIAGGLNEQFF | TGTGCCAGCAGCCCTACCATAGCGGGGGGGTTAAATGAGCAGTTCTTC
TRBJ1-2 | TRBD1 | . | TRBV28 | CASRTGTYGYTF | TGTGCCAGCAGGACAGGGACCTATGGCTACACCTTC
TRBJ2-5 | . | few | TRBV6-5 | CASRGSYQETQYF | TGTGCCAGTCGGGGTTCGTACCAAGAGACCCAGTACTTC
TRBJ2-3 | . | . | TRBV6-1 | CASSHRDTDTQYF | TGTGCCAGCAGTCACAGGGACACAGATACGCAGTATTTT
TRBJ2-7 | TRBD2 | . | TRBV7-2 | CASSHSGLGVGEQYF | TGTGCCAGCAGCCATAGTGGACTAGGGGTAGGCGAGCAGTACTTC
TRBJ2-7 | TRBD2 | . | TRBV29-1 | CSVLDSGASYEQYF | TGCAGCGTCCTCGATAGCGGGGCCTCCTACGAGCAGTACTTC
TRBJ1-5 | . | . | TRBV11-2 | CASSLNGQPQHF | TGTGCCAGCAGCTTGAACGGTCAGCCCCAGCATTTT
TRBJ1-5 | . | . | TRBV2 | CASRGTGRRQPQHF | TGTGCCAGCAGGGGTACAGGGCGCAGGCAGCCCCAGCATTTT
TRBJ2-7 | TRBD1 | . | TRBV11-2 | CASSGGQGWGEQYF | TGTGCCAGCAGCGGGGGACAGGGATGGGGCGAGCAGTACTTC
TRBJ1-1 | . | . | TRBV9 | CASSGTDWNTEAFF | TGTGCCAGCAGCGGGACAGACTGGAACACTGAAGCTTTCTTT
TRBJ1-2 | . | few | TRBV13 | CASSLQGDYGYTF | TGTGCCAGCAGCCTCCAGGGTGACTATGGCTACACCTTC
TRBJ2-3 | . | . | TRBV6-5 | CASRPTLESTDTQYF | TGTGCCAGCAGGCCGACTTTGGAGAGCACAGATACGCAGTATTTT
TRBJ2-1 | TRBD2 | . | TRBV27 | CASSLMLAGGGPFNEQFF | TGTGCCAGCAGTTTAATGCTAGCGGGGGGGGGCCCTTTCAATGAGCAGTTCTTC
TRBJ1-1 | TRBD1 | . | TRBV5-1 | CASSLPGTGLNTEAFF | TGCGCCAGCAGCCTCCCCGGGACAGGACTGAACACTGAAGCTTTCTTT
TRBJ1-6 | . | . | TRBV6-5 | CASSYSINSPLHF | TGTGCCAGCAGTTACTCTATAAATTCACCCCTCCACTTT